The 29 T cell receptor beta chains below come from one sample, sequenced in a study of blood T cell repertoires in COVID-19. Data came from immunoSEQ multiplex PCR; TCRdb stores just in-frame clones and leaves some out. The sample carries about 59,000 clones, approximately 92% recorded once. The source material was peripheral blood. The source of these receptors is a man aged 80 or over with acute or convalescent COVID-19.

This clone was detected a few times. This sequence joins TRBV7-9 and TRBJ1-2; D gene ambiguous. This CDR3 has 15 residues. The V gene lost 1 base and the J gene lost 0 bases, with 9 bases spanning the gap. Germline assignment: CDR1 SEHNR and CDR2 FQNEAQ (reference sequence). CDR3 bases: TGTGCCAGCAGCTTAGATGCGCCCACTAACTATGGCTACACCTTC. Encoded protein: CASSLDAPTNYGYTF.

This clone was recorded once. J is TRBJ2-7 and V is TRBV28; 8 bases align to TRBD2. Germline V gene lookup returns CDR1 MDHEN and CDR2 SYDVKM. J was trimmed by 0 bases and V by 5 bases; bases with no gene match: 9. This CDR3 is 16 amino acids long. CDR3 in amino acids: CASSPHPGGASYEQYF. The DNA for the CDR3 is TGTGCCAGCAGTCCTCACCCCGGGGGGGCCTCCTACGAGCAGTACTTC.

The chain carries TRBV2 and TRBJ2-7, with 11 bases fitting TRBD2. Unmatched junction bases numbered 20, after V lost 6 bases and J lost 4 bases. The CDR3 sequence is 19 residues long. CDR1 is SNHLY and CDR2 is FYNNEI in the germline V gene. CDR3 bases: TGTGCCAGCAGATTGGGAGGGATTAGCGGGGGGGCGAGCGTGTACGAGCAGTACTTC. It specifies CASRLGGISGGASVYEQYF.

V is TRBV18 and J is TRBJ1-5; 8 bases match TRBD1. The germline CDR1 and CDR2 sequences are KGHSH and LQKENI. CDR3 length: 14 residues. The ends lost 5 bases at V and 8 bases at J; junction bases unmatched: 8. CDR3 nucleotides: TGTGCCAGCTCATCACAGGGGGACGGTGAGCCCCAGCATTTT. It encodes CASSSQGDGEPQHF.

The CDR3 loop reads CASSLDPGGGDTQYF. The DNA for the CDR3 is TGTGCCAGCAGCTTAGATCCGGGGGGAGGGGATACGCAGTATTTT. This chain connects TRBV11-2 to TRBJ2-3, with 7 bases matching TRBD2. The germline V gene has CDR1 SGHAT and CDR2 FQNNGV. Unmatched junction bases numbered 6, after V lost 0 bases and J lost 6 bases. CDR3 size: 15 residues.

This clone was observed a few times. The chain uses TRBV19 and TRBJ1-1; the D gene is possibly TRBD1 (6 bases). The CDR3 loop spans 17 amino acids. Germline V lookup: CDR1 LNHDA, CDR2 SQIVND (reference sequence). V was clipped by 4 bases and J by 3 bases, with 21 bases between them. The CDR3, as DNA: TGTGCCAGTAGTACAACCCTACTGACAGGAGCGGACACTGAAGCTTTCTTT. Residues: CASSTTLLTGADTEAFF.

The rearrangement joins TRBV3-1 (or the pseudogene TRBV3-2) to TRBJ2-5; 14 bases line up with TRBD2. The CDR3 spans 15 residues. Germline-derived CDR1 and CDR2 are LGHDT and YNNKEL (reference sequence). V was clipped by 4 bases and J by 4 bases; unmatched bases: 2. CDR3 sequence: CASSRTSGGIETQYF. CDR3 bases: TGTGCCAGCAGCCGGACTAGCGGGGGGATAGAGACCCAGTACTTC.

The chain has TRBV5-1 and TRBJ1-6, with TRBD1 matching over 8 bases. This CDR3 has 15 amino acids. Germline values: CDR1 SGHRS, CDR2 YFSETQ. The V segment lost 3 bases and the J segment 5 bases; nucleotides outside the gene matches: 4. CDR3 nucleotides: TGCGCCAGCAGCTCGGGACAGGACAATAATTCACCCCTCCACTTT. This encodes CASSSGQDNNSPLHF.

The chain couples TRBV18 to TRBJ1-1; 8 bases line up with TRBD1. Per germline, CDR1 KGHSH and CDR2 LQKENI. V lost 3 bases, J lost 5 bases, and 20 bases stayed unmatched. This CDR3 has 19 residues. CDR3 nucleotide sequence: TGTGCCAGCTCACCCCTCCTAATTAAGGACAGGGAGGGGAGTACTGAAGCTTTCTTT. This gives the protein CASSPLLIKDREGSTEAFF.

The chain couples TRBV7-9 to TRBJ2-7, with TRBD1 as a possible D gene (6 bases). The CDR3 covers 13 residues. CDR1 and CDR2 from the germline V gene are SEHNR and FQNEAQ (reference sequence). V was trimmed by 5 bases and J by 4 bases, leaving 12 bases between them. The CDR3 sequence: CASSRDNSYEQYF. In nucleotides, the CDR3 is TGTGCCAGCAGCAGGGACAACAGTTACGAGCAGTACTTC.

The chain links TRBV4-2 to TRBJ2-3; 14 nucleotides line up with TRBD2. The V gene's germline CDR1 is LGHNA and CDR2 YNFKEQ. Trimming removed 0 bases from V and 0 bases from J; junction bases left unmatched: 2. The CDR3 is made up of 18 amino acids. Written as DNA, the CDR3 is TGTGCCAGCAGCCAAGAGGGACTAGCGGGGGCAAGCACAGATACGCAGTATTTT. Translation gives CASSQEGLAGASTDTQYF.

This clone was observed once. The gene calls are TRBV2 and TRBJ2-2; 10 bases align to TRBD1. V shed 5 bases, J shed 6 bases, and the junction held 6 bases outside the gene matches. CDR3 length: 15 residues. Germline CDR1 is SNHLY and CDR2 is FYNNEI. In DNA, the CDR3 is TGTGCCAGCAGTTCCGGGACAGGGGTCCCCGGGGAGCTGTTTTTT. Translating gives CASSSGTGVPGELFF.

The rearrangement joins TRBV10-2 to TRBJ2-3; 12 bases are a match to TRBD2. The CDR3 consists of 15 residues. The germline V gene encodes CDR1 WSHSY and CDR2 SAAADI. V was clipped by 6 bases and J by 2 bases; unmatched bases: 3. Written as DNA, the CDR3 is TGCGCCAGCAGGTGGACTAGCGGGGTCACAGATACGCAGTATTTT. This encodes CASRWTSGVTDTQYF.

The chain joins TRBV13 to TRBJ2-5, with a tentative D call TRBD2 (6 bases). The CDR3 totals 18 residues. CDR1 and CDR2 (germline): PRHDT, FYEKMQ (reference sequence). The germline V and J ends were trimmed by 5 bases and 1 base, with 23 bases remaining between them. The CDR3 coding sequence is TGTGCCAGCAGCCGTCTTACTTCGAGCGGGCTCCCCCAAGAGACCCAGTACTTC. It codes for CASSRLTSSGLPQETQYF. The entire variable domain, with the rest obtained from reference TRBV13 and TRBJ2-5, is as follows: AAGVIQSPRHLIKEKRETATLKCYPIPRHDTVYWYQQGPGQDPQFLISFYEKMQSDKGSIPDRFSAQQFSDYHSELNMSSLELGDSALYFCASSRLTSSGLPQETQYFGPGTRLLVL.

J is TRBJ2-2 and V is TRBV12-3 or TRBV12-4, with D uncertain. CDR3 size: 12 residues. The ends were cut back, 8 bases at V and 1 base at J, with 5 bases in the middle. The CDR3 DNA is TGTGCCAGCGCTAGGAACACCGGGGAGCTGTTTTTT. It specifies CASARNTGELFF.

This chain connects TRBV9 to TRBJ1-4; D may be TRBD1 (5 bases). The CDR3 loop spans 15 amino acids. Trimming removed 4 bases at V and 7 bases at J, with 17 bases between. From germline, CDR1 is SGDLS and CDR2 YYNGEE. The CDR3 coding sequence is TGTGCCAGCAGCCCCCAGTTGGGGCTGAGTGAAAAACTGTTTTTT. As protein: CASSPQLGLSEKLFF.

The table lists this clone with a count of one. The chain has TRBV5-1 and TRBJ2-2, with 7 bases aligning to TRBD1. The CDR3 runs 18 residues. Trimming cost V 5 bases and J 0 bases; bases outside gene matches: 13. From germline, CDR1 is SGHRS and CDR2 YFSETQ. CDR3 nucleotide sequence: TGCGCCAGCAGTCTAAGGCCGACAGGGCCCCCGAACACCGGGGAGCTGTTTTTT. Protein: CASSLRPTGPPNTGELFF. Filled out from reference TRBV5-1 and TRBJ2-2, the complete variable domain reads KAGVTQTPRYLIKTRGQQVTLSCSPISGHRSVSWYQQTPGQGLQFLFEYFSETQRNKGNFPGRFSGRQFSNSRSEMNVSTLELGDSALYLCASSLRPTGPPNTGELFFGEGSRLTVL.

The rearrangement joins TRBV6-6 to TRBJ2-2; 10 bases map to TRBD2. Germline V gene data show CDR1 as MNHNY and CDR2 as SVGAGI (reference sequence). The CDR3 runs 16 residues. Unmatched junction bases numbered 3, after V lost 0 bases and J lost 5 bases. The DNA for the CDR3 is TGTGCCAGCAGTTACTCGAAGGGACTAGCGACCGGGGAGCTGTTTTTT. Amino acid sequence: CASSYSKGLATGELFF.

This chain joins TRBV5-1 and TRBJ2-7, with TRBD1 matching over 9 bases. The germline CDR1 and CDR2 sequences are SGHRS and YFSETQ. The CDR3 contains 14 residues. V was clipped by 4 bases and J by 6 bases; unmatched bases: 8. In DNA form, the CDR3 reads TGCGCCAGCAGCATCGGACAGGGGTGGAGCGAGCAGTACTTC. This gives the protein CASSIGQGWSEQYF.

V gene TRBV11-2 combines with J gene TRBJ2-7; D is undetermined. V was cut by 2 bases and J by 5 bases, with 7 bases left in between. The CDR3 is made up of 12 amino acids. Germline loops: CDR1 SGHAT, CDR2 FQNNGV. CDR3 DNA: TGTGCCAGCAGCTTAATTGCGAACGAGCAGTACTTC. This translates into CASSLIANEQYF.

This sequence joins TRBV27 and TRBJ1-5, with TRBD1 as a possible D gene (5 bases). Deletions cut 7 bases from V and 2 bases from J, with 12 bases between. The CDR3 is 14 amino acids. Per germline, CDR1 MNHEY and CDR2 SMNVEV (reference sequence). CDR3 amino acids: CASTSVGGNQPQHF. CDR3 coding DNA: TGTGCCAGCACCTCCGTAGGGGGCAATCAGCCCCAGCATTTT.

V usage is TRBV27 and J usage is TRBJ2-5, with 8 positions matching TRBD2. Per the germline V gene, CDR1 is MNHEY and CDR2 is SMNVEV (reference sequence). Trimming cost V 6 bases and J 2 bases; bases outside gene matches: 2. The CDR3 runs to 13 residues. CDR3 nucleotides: TGTGCCAGCAGCTCGGGGGGGCAAGAGACCCAGTACTTC. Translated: CASSSGGQETQYF.

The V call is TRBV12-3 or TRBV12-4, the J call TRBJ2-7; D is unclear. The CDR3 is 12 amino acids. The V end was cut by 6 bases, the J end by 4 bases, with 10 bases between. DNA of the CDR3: TGTGCCAGCAGAGATAACAAGTACGAGCAGTACTTC. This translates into CASRDNKYEQYF.

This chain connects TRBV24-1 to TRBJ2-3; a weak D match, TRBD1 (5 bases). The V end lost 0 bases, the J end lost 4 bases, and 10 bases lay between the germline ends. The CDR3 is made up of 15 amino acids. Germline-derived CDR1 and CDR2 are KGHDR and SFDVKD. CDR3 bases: TGTGCCACCAGTGATTTGCTTCAGGGCCCAGATACGCAGTATTTT. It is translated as CATSDLLQGPDTQYF.

CDR3: CASSLGTGISYEQYF. The CDR3, as DNA: TGTGCCAGCAGCCTCGGAACAGGAATCTCCTACGAGCAGTACTTC. The chain uses TRBV3-1 (or the pseudogene TRBV3-2) and TRBJ2-7, with TRBD1 as a possible D gene (5 bases). The V gene's germline CDR1 is LGHDT and CDR2 YNNKEL (reference sequence). V dropped 4 bases and J dropped 0 bases, with 13 bases sitting between them. This CDR3 has 15 amino acids.

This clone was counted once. DNA for the CDR3: TGTGCCAGCAGTCGCCCAAGGCTAGCGGGGGCCCTCCTTAGCACAGATACGCAGTATTTT. Amino acids: CASSRPRLAGALLSTDTQYF. This chain uses TRBV3-1 (or the pseudogene TRBV3-2) with TRBJ2-3, with 10 bases that match TRBD2. CDR1 is LGHDT and CDR2 is YNNKEL in the germline V gene (reference sequence). V gave up 6 bases and J gave up 0 bases; unmatched junction bases: 18. The CDR3 is made up of 20 amino acids.

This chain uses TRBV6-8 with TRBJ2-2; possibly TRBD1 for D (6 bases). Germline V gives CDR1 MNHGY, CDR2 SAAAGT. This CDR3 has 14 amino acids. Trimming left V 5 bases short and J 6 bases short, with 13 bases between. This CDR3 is CASSHREGAGELFF. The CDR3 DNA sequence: TGTGCCAGCAGTCATCGCGAGGGGGCCGGGGAGCTGTTTTTT.

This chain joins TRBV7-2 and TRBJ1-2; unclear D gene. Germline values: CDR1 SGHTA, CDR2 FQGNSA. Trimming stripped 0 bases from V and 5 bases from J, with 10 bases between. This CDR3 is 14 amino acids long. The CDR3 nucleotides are TGTGCCAGCAGCTTAGCTGGGTCGGGGTATGGCTACACCTTC. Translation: CASSLAGSGYGYTF. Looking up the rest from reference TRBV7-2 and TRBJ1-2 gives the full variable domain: GAGVSQSPSNKVTEKGKDVELRCDPISGHTALYWYRQSLGQGLEFLIYFQGNSAPDKSGLPSDRFSAERTGGSVSTLTIQRTQQEDSAVYLCASSLAGSGYGYTFGSGTRLTVV.

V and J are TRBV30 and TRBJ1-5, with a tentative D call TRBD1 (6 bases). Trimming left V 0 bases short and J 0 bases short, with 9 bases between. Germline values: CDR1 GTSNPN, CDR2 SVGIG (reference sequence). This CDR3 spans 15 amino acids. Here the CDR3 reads CAWSVPRGSNQPQHF. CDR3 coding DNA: TGTGCCTGGAGTGTACCCAGGGGTAGCAATCAGCCCCAGCATTTT.